These 27 T cell receptor beta chains were sequenced from one sample in a study of Ad26.COV2.S vaccination and SARS-CoV-2 variants. Specified treatment: 19 received Ad26.COV2.S at low or high dose, single or two shots; several received placebo; per-sample allocation not given. Following the first vaccine or placebo injection, samples were taken on day 63. Here immunoSEQ multiplex PCR was the method, and the copy in TCRdb shows in-frame clones only, minus some. The repertoire holds roughly 350,000 clones, with 65% to 90% as singletons. The material was peripheral blood, obtained in a trial of Ad26.COV2.S vaccine versus placebo. Source of these receptors: a person between 18 and 65 years old who received the Ad26.COV2.S COVID-19 vaccine or a placebo.

The chain recombines TRBV6-2 or TRBV6-3 with TRBJ1-3; no clear D. V dropped 2 bases and J dropped 4 bases, with 6 bases sitting between them. Germline V gives CDR1 MNHEY, CDR2 SVGEGT. The CDR3 contains 13 residues. DNA for the CDR3: TGTGCCAGCAGTTACCCAGGCGGAAACACCATATATTTT. Amino acid sequence: CASSYPGGNTIYF.

Of note for this clone: This specimen includes other DNA sequences encoding the same CDR3. The chain has TRBV4-3 and TRBJ1-1; tentatively, D is TRBD1 (6 bases). Trimming removed 0 bases at V and 5 bases at J, with 10 bases between. The CDR3 has 14 residues. Germline V gene lookup returns CDR1 LGHNA and CDR2 YSLEER. The CDR3 bases are TGCGCCAGCAGCCAAGAAAAAGGGGGAACTGAAGCTTTCTTT. Its protein is CASSQEKGGTEAFF.

V usage is TRBV27 and J usage is TRBJ1-2, with 9 bases matching TRBD1. This CDR3 contains 14 residues. V lost 6 bases and J lost 5; bases outside the gene matches: 7. Germline-derived CDR1 and CDR2 are MNHEY and SMNVEV (reference sequence). The chain's CDR3 is CASRGSGTGYGYTF. CDR3 sequence (DNA): TGTGCCAGCAGAGGTTCAGGGACAGGGTATGGCTACACCTTC.

V usage is TRBV11-2 and J usage is TRBJ1-1; D is unclear. The germline gives CDR1 SGHAT, CDR2 FQNNGV. V lost 7 bases, J lost 1 base, and 13 bases lay in between. The CDR3 covers 14 residues. The CDR3 region has the DNA TGTGCCAGCACCACCTCTTGGGGGAACACTGAAGCTTTCTTT. Translation: CASTTSWGNTEAFF.

This chain connects TRBV27 to TRBJ2-5, with D perhaps matching TRBD2 (5 bases). The V and J ends lost 0 bases and 4 bases respectively, with 9 bases between them. In germline, CDR1 is MNHEY, CDR2 SMNVEV (reference sequence). This CDR3 comprises 14 residues. The CDR3 spells CASSLSWLAETQYF. The CDR3 DNA follows: TGTGCCAGCAGTTTATCGTGGCTAGCAGAGACCCAGTACTTC.

The V gene is TRBV27, the J gene TRBJ2-4, with TRBD2 identical over 8 bases. The germline gives CDR1 MNHEY, CDR2 SMNVEV (reference sequence). The J segment lost 6 bases and the V segment lost 6 bases, leaving 7 bases of the junction unmatched. The CDR3 runs 14 residues. This chain's CDR3 is CASSPRGAGNIQYF. The CDR3 DNA is TGTGCCAGCAGCCCGCGGGGGGCCGGAAACATTCAGTACTTC.

The chain joins TRBV25-1 to TRBJ1-3, with D uncertain. The CDR3 consists of 13 residues. Germline V gene data show CDR1 as MGHDK and CDR2 as SYGVNS. The V end lost 4 bases, the J end lost 4 bases, and 8 bases lay between the germline ends. DNA of the CDR3: TGTGCCAGCAGTGGATGGGCGGGAAACACCATATATTTT. Amino acids: CASSGWAGNTIYF.

For the CDR3, the DNA is TGTGCCAGCAGCTTAGTGGAGGGAGGGAGGCCCCAGCATTTT. As protein: CASSLVEGGRPQHF. The genes are TRBV7-2 and TRBJ1-5; D gene unclear. This CDR3 spans 14 amino acids. The germline V and J ends were trimmed by 1 base and 9 bases, with 13 bases remaining between them. Germline CDR1 is SGHTA and CDR2 is FQGNSA.

The V call is TRBV3-1 (or the pseudogene TRBV3-2), the J call TRBJ2-1; maybe TRBD2 (5 bases). V lost 3 bases, J lost 0 bases, and 12 bases lay in between. The CDR3 contains 16 residues. The germline V gene encodes CDR1 LGHDT and CDR2 YNNKEL (reference sequence). The CDR3 here is CASSQGQRASYNEQFF. CDR3 sequence (DNA): TGTGCCAGCAGCCAGGGCCAGAGGGCCTCCTACAATGAGCAGTTCTTC.

This chain uses TRBV9 with TRBJ1-1, with D perhaps matching TRBD1 (5 bases). Between the trimmed V and J ends, which lost 0 bases and 1 base, there was a span of 13 bases. This CDR3 is 16 amino acids long. Germline CDR1 and CDR2: SGDLS and YYNGEE. CDR3: CASSVATVPKNTEAFF. The CDR3 coding sequence is TGTGCCAGCAGCGTAGCGACAGTGCCTAAGAACACTGAAGCTTTCTTT.

The V call is TRBV4-2, the J call TRBJ1-6; D is possibly TRBD1 (5 bases). The V end lost 0 bases, the J end lost 7 bases, and 19 bases lay between the germline ends. Per germline, CDR1 LGHNA and CDR2 YNFKEQ. This CDR3 region has 18 residues. The CDR3 DNA is TGTGCCAGCAGCCAAGATCCACGGGGAGGAGGGACCAATTCACCCCTCCACTTT. It is translated as CASSQDPRGGGTNSPLHF.

This chain uses TRBV7-2 with TRBJ2-1, with 9 nucleotides matching TRBD1. After removal of 5 bases from V and 0 bases from J, the junction contained 2 bases not matched to a gene. The germline CDR1 and CDR2 sequences are SGHTA and FQGNSA. The CDR3 spans 15 residues. DNA for the CDR3: TGTGCCAGCAGCGAGGACAGGGGCTCCTACAATGAGCAGTTCTTC. This encodes CASSEDRGSYNEQFF.

This clone was detected only once. The chain joins TRBV18 to TRBJ2-2; the D gene is possibly TRBD1 (5 bases). Trimming left V 2 bases short and J 1 base short, with 11 bases between. The CDR3 runs 16 residues. Germline V CDR1 and CDR2: KGHSH, LQKENI. The DNA of the CDR3 is TGTGCCAGCTCACCATCGACAGTCCAGAACACCGGGGAGCTGTTTTTT. Amino acids: CASSPSTVQNTGELFF.

The chain combines TRBV4-2 with TRBJ1-3; tentative D call: TRBD1 (5 bases). Trimming pared 3 bases from V and 0 bases from J, leaving 12 bases between. The CDR3 covers 16 residues. Looked up from germline, CDR1 is LGHNA and CDR2 is YNFKEQ. In DNA, the CDR3 is TGTGCCAGCAGCCAGACCCATAGGGGCTCTGGAAACACCATATATTTT. This encodes CASSQTHRGSGNTIYF.

The V call is TRBV6-4, the J call TRBJ2-1; weak D call: TRBD2 (6 bases). V lost 6 bases to trimming and J lost 9 bases, with 15 bases between them. Germline V gene lookup returns CDR1 MRHNA and CDR2 SNTAGT. The CDR3 is 13 residues long. The CDR3 DNA reads TGTGCCAGCAGCCAAAGGGAACTAGCTGAGCAGTTCTTC. It codes for CASSQRELAEQFF.

The CDR3 DNA is TGTGCCAGCACCTCCTCCGGGACAGGGTTTTATGGCTACACCTTC. The encoded protein is CASTSSGTGFYGYTF. The V call is TRBV28, the J call TRBJ1-2, with 9 bases identical to TRBD1. Looked up from germline, CDR1 is MDHEN and CDR2 is SYDVKM. V lost 7 bases to trimming and J lost 5 bases; unmatched junction nucleotides: 11. This CDR3 is 15 amino acids long.

The rearrangement joins TRBV6-5 to TRBJ2-2; tentatively, D is TRBD1 or TRBD2 (7 bases each). V was cut by 0 bases and J by 4 bases, with 12 bases left in between. Germline assignment: CDR1 MNHEY and CDR2 SVGAGI. There are 16 residues in the CDR3. This CDR3 is CASSYSTGRGTGELFF. CDR3 nucleotide sequence: TGTGCCAGCAGTTACTCGACAGGGAGGGGCACCGGGGAGCTGTTTTTT.

This clone was found once. The chain carries TRBV7-2 and TRBJ2-7; 8 bases align to TRBD2. Germline values: CDR1 SGHTA, CDR2 FQGNSA. The J segment lost 4 bases and the V segment lost 6 bases, leaving 11 bases of the junction unmatched. The CDR3 runs to 15 residues. The CDR3 loop is CASSQQAGVRYEQYF. The CDR3 coding sequence is TGTGCCAGCAGTCAGCAAGCGGGAGTTAGGTACGAGCAGTACTTC.

The chain combines TRBV9 with TRBJ1-1, with TRBD1 as a possible D gene (5 bases). Looked up from germline, CDR1 is SGDLS and CDR2 is YYNGEE. V was clipped by 4 bases and J by 1 base, with 11 bases between them. This CDR3 has 14 amino acids. The CDR3 loop reads CASSPSGANTEAFF. CDR3 nucleotide sequence: TGTGCCAGCAGCCCGAGTGGGGCGAACACTGAAGCTTTCTTT. The whole variable domain, remainder taken from reference TRBV9 and TRBJ1-1, is DSGVTQTPKHLITATGQRVTLRCSPRSGDLSVYWYQQSLDQGLQFLIQYYNGEERAKGNILERFSAQQFPDLHSELNLSSLELGDSALYFCASSPSGANTEAFFGQGTRLTVV.

This sequence joins TRBV6-6 and TRBJ1-5; no reliable D call. The CDR3 sequence is 16 residues long. Trimming cost V 2 bases and J 2 bases, with 13 bases left between them. The germline gives CDR1 MNHNY, CDR2 SVGAGI (reference sequence). CDR3 DNA sequence: TGTGCCAGCAGTTACCCGACACAGCCCGGCAATCAGCCCCAGCATTTT. Encoded protein: CASSYPTQPGNQPQHF.

The chain employs TRBV7-3 and TRBJ2-1, with D perhaps being TRBD1 or TRBD2 (6 bases each). Germline V lookup: CDR1 SGHTA, CDR2 FQGTGA. The germline V and J ends were trimmed by 4 bases and 6 bases, with 19 bases remaining between them. This CDR3 is built from 16 residues. This CDR3 is CASSSILGGGSNEQFF. The CDR3 nucleotides are TGTGCCAGCAGCTCCATACTAGGAGGGGGATCCAATGAGCAGTTCTTC. The full variable domain, with the rest looked up from reference TRBV7-3 and TRBJ2-1, is GAGVSQTPSNKVTEKGKYVELRCDPISGHTALYWYRQSLGQGPEFLIYFQGTGAADDSGLPNDRFFAVRPEGSVSTLKIQRTERGDSAVYLCASSSILGGGSNEQFFGPGTRLTVL.

The J gene is TRBJ2-1, the V gene TRBV27; 9 bases align to TRBD2. V was clipped by 1 base and J by 3 bases; unmatched bases: 7. Germline CDR1 reads MNHEY; CDR2 reads SMNVEV (reference sequence). The CDR3 has 17 amino acids. CDR3 DNA: TGTGCCAGCAGTTTATTCGCCCTAGCGGGGCTCTACAATGAGCAGTTCTTC. The encoded protein is CASSLFALAGLYNEQFF.

The J gene is TRBJ1-2, the V gene TRBV2, with TRBD1 identical over 10 bases. The CDR3 sequence is 15 residues long. The V gene end was trimmed by 8 bases and the J gene end by 6 bases; junction bases not matched to a gene: 12. The V gene's germline CDR1 is SNHLY and CDR2 FYNNEI. CDR3 nucleotides: TGTGCCAGCGTTCGGGGACAGGGGCGCCTTAATGGCTACACCTTC. It encodes CASVRGQGRLNGYTF.

The V gene is TRBV19, the J gene TRBJ1-5; unclear D gene. The length of the CDR3 is 16 residues. V was trimmed by 5 bases and J by 1 base, leaving 15 bases between them. The germline CDR1 and CDR2 sequences are LNHDA and SQIVND (reference sequence). The CDR3 DNA follows: TGTGCCAGTAGTTTCCGGGCAGGAGAGAGCAATCAGCCCCAGCATTTT. The encoded protein is CASSFRAGESNQPQHF. Variable domain in full (rest from reference TRBV19 and TRBJ1-5): DGGITQSPKYLFRKEGQNVTLSCEQNLNHDAMYWYRQDPGQGLRLIYYSQIVNDFQKGDIAEGYSVSREKKESFPLTVTSAQKNPTAFYLCASSFRAGESNQPQHFGDGTRLSIL.

J is TRBJ2-1 and V is TRBV7-3, with 8 bases identical to TRBD2. The CDR3 has 16 amino acids. V was clipped by 4 bases and J by 0 bases; unmatched bases: 5. Germline V gene lookup returns CDR1 SGHTA and CDR2 FQGTGA. The CDR3 nucleotides are TGTGCCAGCAGCTCCCTTAGCGGGGTCTCCTACAATGAGCAGTTCTTC. Protein: CASSSLSGVSYNEQFF.

In this sample, this clone turned up once. This chain joins TRBV11-2 and TRBJ2-7; D is uncertain. CDR1 and CDR2 (germline): SGHAT, FQNNGV. Between the trimmed V and J ends, which lost 6 bases and 1 base, there was a span of 10 bases. The CDR3 loop spans 13 amino acids. CDR3 sequence (DNA): TGTGCCAGCAGTGGGCCTAGGTCCTACGAGCAGTACTTC. Amino acid sequence: CASSGPRSYEQYF.

In this sample, this clone turned up a few times. In the same sample, other DNA sequences code for this CDR3. This sequence joins TRBV20-1 and TRBJ2-7; D is uncertain. This CDR3 contains 13 residues. The germline CDR1 and CDR2 sequences are DFQATT and SNEGSKA (reference sequence). The ends were cut back, 3 bases at V and 1 base at J, with 10 bases in the middle. The CDR3 bases are TGCAGTGCTAGTAGGAGCCTATCCTACGAGCAGTACTTC. As protein: CSASRSLSYEQYF.